The 11 T cell receptor beta chains reported below all come from one sample, sequenced in a study of beta chain features in type 1 diabetes. Study conclusions and caveats: Shortening that was moderate but significant affected the TCRB CDR3s of Type 1 diabetes patients in all four CD4+ subsets.

Sequenced material consisted of expressed TCRB transcripts (all of the isolated RNA was reverse transcribed). Profiled with immunoSEQ multiplex PCR; TCRdb holds only in-frame clones, not every one. The table shows some 120,000 clones, with 15% to 20% occurring only once. The antigens these receptors bind are not known. The material sequenced was central memory CD4+ T cells from blood. These receptors were collected from a man younger than 35 with type 1 diabetes.

This chain joins TRBV30 and TRBJ2-1, with 8 bases aligning to TRBD2. The germline gives CDR1 GTSNPN, CDR2 SVGIG (reference sequence). Losses at the gene ends were 4 bases for V and 5 bases for J; bases not matched to a gene: 16. CDR3 length: 17 amino acids. CDR3 coding DNA: TGTGCCTGGAAGGTAGCGGGAACTCTCTTTGGCGACAATGAGCAGTTCTTC. Residues: CAWKVAGTLFGDNEQFF. Together with reference TRBV30 and TRBJ2-1, the CDR3 gives the full variable domain: SQTIHQWPATLVQPVGSPLSLECTVEGTSNPNLYWYRQAAGRGLQLLFYSVGIGQISSEVPQNLSASRPQDRQFILSSKKLLLSDSGFYLCAWKVAGTLFGDNEQFFGPGTRLTVL.

This clone was counted a single time. The chain carries TRBV11-2 and TRBJ2-7; D is undetermined. CDR3 length: 12 amino acids. Germline CDR1 and CDR2: SGHAT and FQNNGV. V shed 4 bases and J shed 9 bases, with 13 bases lying between them. The CDR3 region has the DNA TGTGCCAGCAGCTCCTCGAGCTATGGGCAGTACTTC. Translating it yields CASSSSSYGQYF.

The chain employs TRBV9 and TRBJ2-1; perhaps TRBD1 as D (5 bases). V lost 1 base and J 0 bases, leaving 11 bases between the germline ends. Germline CDR1 and CDR2: SGDLS and YYNGEE. The CDR3 loop spans 16 amino acids. CDR3 loop: CASSVNYRSSYNEQFF. As DNA, the CDR3 is TGTGCCAGCAGCGTAAACTACAGGAGCTCCTACAATGAGCAGTTCTTC.

This clone was detected only a few times. This chain links TRBV30 with TRBJ1-1; D is possibly TRBD1 (5 bases). The CDR3 contains 14 residues. Deletions cut 2 bases from V and 2 bases from J, with 12 bases between. Germline V CDR1 and CDR2: GTSNPN, SVGIG (reference sequence). In DNA, the CDR3 is TGTGCCTGGAGTCGTCTCGGGACCAACACTGAAGCTTTCTTT. As protein: CAWSRLGTNTEAFF. Full variable domain (remainder filled in from reference TRBV30 and TRBJ1-1): SQTIHQWPATLVQPVGSPLSLECTVEGTSNPNLYWYRQAAGRGLQLLFYSVGIGQISSEVPQNLSASRPQDRQFILSSKKLLLSDSGFYLCAWSRLGTNTEAFFGQGTRLTVV.

This clone was counted only a few times. V usage is TRBV11-1 and J usage is TRBJ2-5, with a weak D call TRBD2 (6 bases). Per the germline V gene, CDR1 is SGHAT and CDR2 is FQDESV (reference sequence). V lost 3 bases and J lost 5, with 10 bases in between. The CDR3 is made up of 13 amino acids. The CDR3 loop reads CASSFGSRETQYF. The CDR3 bases are TGTGCCAGCAGCTTCGGGAGTCGGGAGACCCAGTACTTC. The full variable domain, in which reference TRBV11-1 and TRBJ2-5 provide the parts outside the CDR3, is EAEVAQSPRYKITEKSQAVAFWCDPISGHATLYWYRQILGQGPELLVQFQDESVVDDSQLPKDRFSAERLKGVDSTLKIQPAELGDSAMYLCASSFGSRETQYFGPGTRLLVL.

This clone showed up just a few times. The chain combines TRBV5-4 with TRBJ1-4; TRBD1 agrees at 8 bases. Germline V gene lookup returns CDR1 SGHNT and CDR2 YYREEE (reference sequence). V lost 1 base to trimming and J lost 8 bases; unmatched junction nucleotides: 1. CDR3 length: 13 amino acids. The CDR3 loop is CASSLQGAEKLFF. Here the CDR3 DNA reads TGTGCCAGCAGCTTGCAGGGGGCGGAAAAACTGTTTTTT.

Comments on this clone: A junction boundary mismatches the germline segment, possibly from a read error. The chain couples TRBV6-5 to TRBJ2-3; unclear D gene. The CDR3 length is 12 residues. Germline V lookup: CDR1 MNHEY, CDR2 SVGAGI. The CDR3 protein is CASSADSWQTDF. The CDR3 DNA reads TGTGCCAGCAGTGCCGATTCCTGGCAGACCGATTTT.

This clone has only a few counts. The J gene is TRBJ2-3, the V gene TRBV21-1; the table's D gene call, TRBD1, was not cross checked with the DNA. TRBV21-1 is tagged as a pseudogene. This CDR3 is 16 amino acids long. The CDR3 loop reads CASSRRQGVVTDTQYF. The CDR3 coding sequence is TGTGCCAGCAGCCGACGACAGGGGGTGGTCACAGATACGCAGTATTTT.

This clone has a count of ten or more. Mismatch with germline at one junction end may stem from a read error. This chain connects TRBV7-7 to TRBJ2-5; 8 bases line up with TRBD2. The CDR3 spans 13 residues. Germline-derived CDR1 and CDR2 are SSHAT and FNYEAQ (reference sequence). CDR3 region: CASSQTSVETQYF. CDR3 DNA: TGTGCTAGCAGCCAGACTAGCGTGGAGACCCAGTACTTC.

This clone was recorded a few times. The chain carries TRBV18 and TRBJ2-6; 7 bases align to TRBD1. V lost 2 bases, J lost 0 bases, and 10 bases stayed unmatched. This CDR3 is built from 19 residues. Germline V CDR1 and CDR2: KGHSH, LQKENI. Here the CDR3 DNA reads TGTGCCAGCTCACCAAACCCGGGACAGAGTGGCTCTGGGGCCAACGTCCTGACTTTC. This translates into CASSPNPGQSGSGANVLTF.

This clone was counted ten times or more. CDR3 protein: CASSNVAGQGRDTQYF. In nucleotides, the CDR3 is TGTGCCAGCAGCAACGTCGCCGGACAGGGACGAGATACGCAGTATTTT. This rearrangement joins TRBV7-9 to TRBJ2-3; 8 bases match TRBD1. CDR1 and CDR2 (germline): SEHNR, FQNEAQ (reference sequence). V trimming: 5 bases; J trimming: 5 bases; junction bases outside the gene matches: 12. The CDR3 extends over 16 amino acids.